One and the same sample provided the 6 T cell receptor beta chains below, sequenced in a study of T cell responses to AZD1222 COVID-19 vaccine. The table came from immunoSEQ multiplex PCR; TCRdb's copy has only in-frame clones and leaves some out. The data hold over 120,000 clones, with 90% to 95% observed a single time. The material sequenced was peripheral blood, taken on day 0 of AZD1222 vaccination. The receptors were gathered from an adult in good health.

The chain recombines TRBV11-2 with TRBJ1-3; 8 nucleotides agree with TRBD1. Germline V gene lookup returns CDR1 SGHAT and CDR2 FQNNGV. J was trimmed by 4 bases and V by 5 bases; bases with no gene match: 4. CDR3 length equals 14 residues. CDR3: CASSPAGGGNTIYF. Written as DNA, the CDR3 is TGTGCCAGCAGCCCCGCAGGGGGCGGAAACACCATATATTTT. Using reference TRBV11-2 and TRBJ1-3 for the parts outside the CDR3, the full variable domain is EAGVAQSPRYKIIEKRQSVAFWCNPISGHATLYWYQQILGQGPKLLIQFQNNGVVDDSQLPKDRFSAERLKGVDSTLKIQPAKLEDSAVYLCASSPAGGGNTIYFGEGSWLTVV.

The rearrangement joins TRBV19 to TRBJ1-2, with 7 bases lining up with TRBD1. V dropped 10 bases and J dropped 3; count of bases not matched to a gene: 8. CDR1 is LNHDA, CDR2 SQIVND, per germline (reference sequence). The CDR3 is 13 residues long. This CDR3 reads CATADRDYYGYTF. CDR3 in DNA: TGTGCCACCGCCGACAGGGACTACTATGGCTACACCTTC.

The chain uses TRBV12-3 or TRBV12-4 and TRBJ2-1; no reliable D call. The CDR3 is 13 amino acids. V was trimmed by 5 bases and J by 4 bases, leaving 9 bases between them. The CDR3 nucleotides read TGTGCCAGCAGTGCCGGCTTTTACAATGAGCAGTTCTTC. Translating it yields CASSAGFYNEQFF.

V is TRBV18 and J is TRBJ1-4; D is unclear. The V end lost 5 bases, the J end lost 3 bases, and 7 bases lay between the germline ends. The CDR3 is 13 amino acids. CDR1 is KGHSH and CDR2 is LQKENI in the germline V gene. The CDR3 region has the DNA TGTGCCAGCTCATTTTCTTCTAATGAAAAACTGTTTTTT. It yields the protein CASSFSSNEKLFF.

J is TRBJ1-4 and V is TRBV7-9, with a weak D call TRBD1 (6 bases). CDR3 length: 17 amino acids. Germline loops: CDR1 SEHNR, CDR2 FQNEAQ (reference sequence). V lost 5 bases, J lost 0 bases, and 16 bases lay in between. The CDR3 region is CASSPGHLRATNEKLFF. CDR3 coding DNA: TGTGCCAGCAGCCCGGGACACCTAAGAGCAACTAATGAAAAACTGTTTTTT.

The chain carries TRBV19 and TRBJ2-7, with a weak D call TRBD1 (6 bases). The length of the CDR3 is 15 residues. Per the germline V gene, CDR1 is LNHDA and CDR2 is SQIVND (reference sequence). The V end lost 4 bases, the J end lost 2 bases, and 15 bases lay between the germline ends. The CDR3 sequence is CASSNRRGSPYEQYF. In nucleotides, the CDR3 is TGTGCCAGTAGTAATCGAAGGGGGTCGCCCTACGAGCAGTACTTC.